This T cell receptor beta chain emerged from a study of shared clonotypes between healthy human individuals. Overall study: The people who gave samples were two women and a few men aged 18 to 49. Findings and caveats of the study: Collection of samples was limited to blood; tissue repertoires likely differ.

All participating donors were Caucasian adults from Nashville, Tennessee. Negatively enriched CD4+ T cells were divided by CD45RA into naive and memory. Clones were sequenced by immunoSEQ multiplex PCR, and TCRdb holds only the in-frame ones, with some missing. The sample has roughly 1 million clones, about 74% seen once. The CDR3 has 19 residues. The junction had 8 bases not matched to a gene; V was cut back by 0 bases and J by 0 bases. Germline loops: CDR1 LGHNA, CDR2 YNFKEQ. Remarks on this clone: Its target is unknown.

The sample comprised memory CD4+ T cells sorted from blood. Subset in this sample: CD45RA-negative fraction. J is TRBJ2-6 and V is TRBV4-2; 7 bases align to TRBD1. This clonotype originated in a young man in good health. The CDR3, as DNA: TGTGCCAGCAGCCAAGATCGAACAGGGGTTAGCTCTGGGGCCAACGTCCTGACTTTC. Translated: CASSQDRTGVSSGANVLTF.